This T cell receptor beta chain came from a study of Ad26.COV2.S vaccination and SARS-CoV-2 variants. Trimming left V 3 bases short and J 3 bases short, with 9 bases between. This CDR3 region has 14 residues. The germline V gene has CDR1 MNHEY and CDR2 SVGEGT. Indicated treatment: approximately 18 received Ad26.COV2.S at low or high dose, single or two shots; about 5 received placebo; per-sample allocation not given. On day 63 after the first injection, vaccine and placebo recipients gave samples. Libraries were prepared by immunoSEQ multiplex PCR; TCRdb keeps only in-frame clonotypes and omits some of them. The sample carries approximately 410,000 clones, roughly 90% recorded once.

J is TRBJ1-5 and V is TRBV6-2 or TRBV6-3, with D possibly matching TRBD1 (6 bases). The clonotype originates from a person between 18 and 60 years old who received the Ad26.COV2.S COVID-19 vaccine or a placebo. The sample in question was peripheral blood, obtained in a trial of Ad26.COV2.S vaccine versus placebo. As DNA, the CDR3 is TGTGCCAGCAGTTATTCGGGGGCCAATCAGCCCCAGCATTTT. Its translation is CASSYSGANQPQHF.